This record looks at one T cell receptor beta chain sequence and its context. Method: immunoSEQ multiplex PCR; TCRdb's copy keeps in-frame clones and lacks some. The repertoire includes approximately 170,000 clones, 91% of them detected once, and about 1.6% sits in the top ten. The sample comes from a study of control samples from healthy donors and cancer patients. J gave up 0 bases and V 5 bases, and 5 bases lay outside the gene matches. CDR1 and CDR2 (germline): SGHTA, FQGNSA. The length of the CDR3 is 15 residues. The V call is TRBV7-2, the J call TRBJ1-1, with TRBD1 identical over 8 bases. The TCR was taken from a woman younger than 45 in good health. The sequencing sample was made of blood. This chain's CDR3 is CASSVGGQVNTEAFF. CDR3 nucleotides: TGTGCCAGCAGCGTTGGGGGACAGGTGAACACTGAAGCTTTCTTT.